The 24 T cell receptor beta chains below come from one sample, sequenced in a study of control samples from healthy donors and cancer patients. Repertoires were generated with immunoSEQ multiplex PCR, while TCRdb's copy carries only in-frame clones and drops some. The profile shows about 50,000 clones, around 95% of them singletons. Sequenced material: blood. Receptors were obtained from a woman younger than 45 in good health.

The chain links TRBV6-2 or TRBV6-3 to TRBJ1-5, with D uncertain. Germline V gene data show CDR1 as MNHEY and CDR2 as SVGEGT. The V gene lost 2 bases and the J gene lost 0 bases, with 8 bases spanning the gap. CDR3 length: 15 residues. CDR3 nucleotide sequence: TGTGCCAGCAGTTACCCTGGGATTAGCAATCAGCCCCAGCATTTT. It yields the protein CASSYPGISNQPQHF.

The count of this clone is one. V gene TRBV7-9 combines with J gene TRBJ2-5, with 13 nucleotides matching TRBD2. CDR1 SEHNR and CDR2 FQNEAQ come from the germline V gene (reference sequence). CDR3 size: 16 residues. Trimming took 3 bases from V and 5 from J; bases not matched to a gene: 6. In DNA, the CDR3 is TGTGCCAGCAGCTTCGTTGGACTAGCGGGAGTTGAGACCCAGTACTTC. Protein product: CASSFVGLAGVETQYF. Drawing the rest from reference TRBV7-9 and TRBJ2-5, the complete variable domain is DTGVSQNPRHKITKRGQNVTFRCDPISEHNRLYWYRQTLGQGPEFLTYFQNEAQLEKSRLLSDRFSAERPKGSFSTLEIQRTEQGDSAMYLCASSFVGLAGVETQYFGPGTRLLVL.

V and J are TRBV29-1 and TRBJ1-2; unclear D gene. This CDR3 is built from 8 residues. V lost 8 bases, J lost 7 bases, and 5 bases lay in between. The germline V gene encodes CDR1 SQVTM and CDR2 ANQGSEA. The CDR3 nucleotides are TGCAGCTCTACTGGCTACACCTTC. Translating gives CSSTGYTF.

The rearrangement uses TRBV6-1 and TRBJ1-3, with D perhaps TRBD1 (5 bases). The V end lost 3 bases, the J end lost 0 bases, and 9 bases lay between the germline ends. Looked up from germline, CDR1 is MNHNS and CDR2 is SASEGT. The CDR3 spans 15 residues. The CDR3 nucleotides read TGTGCCAGCAGTGAGCTAGGGGTCTCTGGAAACACCATATATTTT. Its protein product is CASSELGVSGNTIYF.

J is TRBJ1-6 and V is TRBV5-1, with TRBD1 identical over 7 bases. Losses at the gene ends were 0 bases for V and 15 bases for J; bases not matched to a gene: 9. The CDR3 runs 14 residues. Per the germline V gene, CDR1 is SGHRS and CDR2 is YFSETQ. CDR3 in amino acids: CASSLEGASGVLHF. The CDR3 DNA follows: TGCGCCAGCAGCTTGGAGGGGGCCTCGGGGGTCCTCCACTTT. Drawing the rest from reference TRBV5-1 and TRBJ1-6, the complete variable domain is KAGVTQTPRYLIKTRGQQVTLSCSPISGHRSVSWYQQTPGQGLQFLFEYFSETQRNKGNFPGRFSGRQFSNSRSEMNVSTLELGDSALYLCASSLEGASGVLHFGNGTRLTVT.

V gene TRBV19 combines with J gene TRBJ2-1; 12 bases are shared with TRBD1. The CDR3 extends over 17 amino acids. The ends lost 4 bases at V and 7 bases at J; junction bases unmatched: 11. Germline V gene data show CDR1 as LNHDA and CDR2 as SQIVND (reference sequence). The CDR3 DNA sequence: TGTGCCAGTAGTAATAACCCCGGGACAGGGGGCCAGAATGAGCAGTTCTTC. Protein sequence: CASSNNPGTGGQNEQFF. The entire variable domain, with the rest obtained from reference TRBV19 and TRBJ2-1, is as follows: DGGITQSPKYLFRKEGQNVTLSCEQNLNHDAMYWYRQDPGQGLRLIYYSQIVNDFQKGDIAEGYSVSREKKESFPLTVTSAQKNPTAFYLCASSNNPGTGGQNEQFFGPGTRLTVL.

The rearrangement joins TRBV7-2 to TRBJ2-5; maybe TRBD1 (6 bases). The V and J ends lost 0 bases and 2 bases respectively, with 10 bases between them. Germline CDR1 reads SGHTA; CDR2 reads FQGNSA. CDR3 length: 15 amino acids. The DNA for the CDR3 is TGTGCCAGCAGCTTAGCCCTGGACAGTCAAGAGACCCAGTACTTC. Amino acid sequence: CASSLALDSQETQYF. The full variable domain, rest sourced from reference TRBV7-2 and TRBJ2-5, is GAGVSQSPSNKVTEKGKDVELRCDPISGHTALYWYRQSLGQGLEFLIYFQGNSAPDKSGLPSDRFSAERTGGSVSTLTIQRTQQEDSAVYLCASSLALDSQETQYFGPGTRLLVL.

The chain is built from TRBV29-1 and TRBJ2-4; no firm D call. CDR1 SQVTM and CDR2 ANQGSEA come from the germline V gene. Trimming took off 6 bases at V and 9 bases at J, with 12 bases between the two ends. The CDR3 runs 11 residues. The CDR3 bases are TGCAGCGTGGAAAAGACGGGCATTCAGTACTTC. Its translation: CSVEKTGIQYF.

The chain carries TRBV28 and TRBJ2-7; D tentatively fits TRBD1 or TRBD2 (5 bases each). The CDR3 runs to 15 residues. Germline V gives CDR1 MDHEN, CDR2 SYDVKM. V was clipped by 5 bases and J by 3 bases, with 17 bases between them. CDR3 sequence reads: CASSLSGTLNYEQYF. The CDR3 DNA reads TGTGCCAGCAGTCTCTCCGGGACGCTGAACTACGAGCAGTACTTC.

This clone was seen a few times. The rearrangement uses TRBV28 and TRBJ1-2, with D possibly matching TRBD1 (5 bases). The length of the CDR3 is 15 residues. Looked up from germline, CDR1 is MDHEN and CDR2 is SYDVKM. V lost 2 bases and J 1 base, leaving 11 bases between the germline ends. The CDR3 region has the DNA TGTGCCAGCAGTTTACGGAGGGGTCGTAACTATGGCTACACCTTC. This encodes CASSLRRGRNYGYTF.

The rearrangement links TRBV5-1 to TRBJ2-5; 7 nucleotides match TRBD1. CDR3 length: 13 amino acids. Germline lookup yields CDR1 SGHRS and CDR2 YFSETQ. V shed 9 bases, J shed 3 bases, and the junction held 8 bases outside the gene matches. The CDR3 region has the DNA TGCGCCACGGGGACCACAGGGGAAGAGACCCAGTACTTC. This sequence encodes CATGTTGEETQYF.

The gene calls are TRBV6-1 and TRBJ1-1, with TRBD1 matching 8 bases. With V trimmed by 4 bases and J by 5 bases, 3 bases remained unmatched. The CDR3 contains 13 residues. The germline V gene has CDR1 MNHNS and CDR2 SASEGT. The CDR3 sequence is CASSAQGGTEAFF. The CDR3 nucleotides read TGTGCCAGCAGTGCACAGGGGGGGACTGAAGCTTTCTTT.

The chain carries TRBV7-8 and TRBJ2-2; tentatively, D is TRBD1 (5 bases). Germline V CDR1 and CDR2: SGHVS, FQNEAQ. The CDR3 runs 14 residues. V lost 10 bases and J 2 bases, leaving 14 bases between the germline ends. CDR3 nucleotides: TGTGCCACCCTGGACGACAGCAACACCGGGGAGCTGTTTTTT. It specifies CATLDDSNTGELFF. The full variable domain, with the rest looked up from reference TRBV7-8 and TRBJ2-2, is GAGVSQSPRYKVAKRGQDVALRCDPISGHVSLFWYQQALGQGPEFLTYFQNEAQLDKSGLPSDRFFAERPEGSVSTLKIQRTQQEDSAVYLCATLDDSNTGELFFGEGSRLTVL.

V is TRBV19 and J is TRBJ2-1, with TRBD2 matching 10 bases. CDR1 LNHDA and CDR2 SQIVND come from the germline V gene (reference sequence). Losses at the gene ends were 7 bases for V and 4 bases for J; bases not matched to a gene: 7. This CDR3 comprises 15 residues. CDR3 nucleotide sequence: TGTGCCAGTACTGGGGCTAGCGGGAGTTACAATGAGCAGTTCTTC. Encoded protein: CASTGASGSYNEQFF.

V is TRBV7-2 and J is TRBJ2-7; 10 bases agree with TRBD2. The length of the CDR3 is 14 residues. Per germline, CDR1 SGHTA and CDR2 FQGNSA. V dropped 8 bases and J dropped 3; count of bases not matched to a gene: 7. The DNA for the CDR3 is TGTGCCAGCCGAGCGGGAGGGCCGGGCTACGAGCAGTACTTC. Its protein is CASRAGGPGYEQYF.

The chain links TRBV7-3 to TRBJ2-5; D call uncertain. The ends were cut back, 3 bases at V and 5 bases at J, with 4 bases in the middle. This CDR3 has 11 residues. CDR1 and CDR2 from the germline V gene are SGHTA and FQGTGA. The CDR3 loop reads CASSFGETQYF. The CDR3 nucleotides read TGTGCCAGCAGCTTTGGGGAGACCCAGTACTTC.

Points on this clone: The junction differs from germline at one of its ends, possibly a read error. DNA for the CDR3: TGTGCTAGCAGCAATCAGGACAAAGATACGCAGTATTTT. Encoded protein: CASSNQDKDTQYF. The chain carries TRBV7-7 and TRBJ2-3; possible D gene TRBD1, 5 bases. Germline loops: CDR1 SSHAT, CDR2 FNYEAQ (reference sequence). The CDR3 consists of 13 residues.

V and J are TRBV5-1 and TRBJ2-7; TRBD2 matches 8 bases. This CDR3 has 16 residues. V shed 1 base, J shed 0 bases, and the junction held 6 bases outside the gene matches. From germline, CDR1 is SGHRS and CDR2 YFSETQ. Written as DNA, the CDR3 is TGCGCCAGCAGCTTGTCGAGCGGGAGTTTCTCCTACGAGCAGTACTTC. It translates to CASSLSSGSFSYEQYF.

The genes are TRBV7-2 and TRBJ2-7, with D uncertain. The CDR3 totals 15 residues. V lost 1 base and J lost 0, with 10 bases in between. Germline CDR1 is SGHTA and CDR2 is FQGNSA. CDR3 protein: CASSLDGYVSYEQYF. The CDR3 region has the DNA TGTGCCAGCAGCTTAGACGGTTATGTCTCCTACGAGCAGTACTTC.

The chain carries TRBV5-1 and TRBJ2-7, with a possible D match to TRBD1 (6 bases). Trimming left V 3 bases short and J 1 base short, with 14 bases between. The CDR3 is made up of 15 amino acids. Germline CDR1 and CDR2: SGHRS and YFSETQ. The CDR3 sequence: CASSSGAVASYEQYF. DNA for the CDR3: TGCGCCAGCAGCTCAGGGGCGGTGGCATCCTACGAGCAGTACTTC.

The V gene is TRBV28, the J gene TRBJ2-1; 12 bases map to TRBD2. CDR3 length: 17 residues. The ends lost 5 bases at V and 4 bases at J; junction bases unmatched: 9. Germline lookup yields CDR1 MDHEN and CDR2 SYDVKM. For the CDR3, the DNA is TGTGCCAGCAGTCCCCAACGGACTAGCGGGACTTACAATGAGCAGTTCTTC. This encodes CASSPQRTSGTYNEQFF.

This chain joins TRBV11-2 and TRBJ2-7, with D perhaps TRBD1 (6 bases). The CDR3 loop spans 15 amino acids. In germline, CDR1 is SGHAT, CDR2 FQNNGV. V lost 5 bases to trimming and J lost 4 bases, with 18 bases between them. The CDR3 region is CASSPSQGTPYEQYF. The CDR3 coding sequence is TGTGCCAGCAGCCCCTCCCAAGGGACACCGTACGAGCAGTACTTC.

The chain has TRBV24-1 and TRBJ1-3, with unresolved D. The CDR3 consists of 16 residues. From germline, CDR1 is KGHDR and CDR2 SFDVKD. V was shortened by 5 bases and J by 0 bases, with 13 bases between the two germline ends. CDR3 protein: CATSGTTRSSGNTIYF. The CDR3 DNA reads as TGTGCCACCAGTGGAACCACGAGGAGCTCTGGAAACACCATATATTTT.

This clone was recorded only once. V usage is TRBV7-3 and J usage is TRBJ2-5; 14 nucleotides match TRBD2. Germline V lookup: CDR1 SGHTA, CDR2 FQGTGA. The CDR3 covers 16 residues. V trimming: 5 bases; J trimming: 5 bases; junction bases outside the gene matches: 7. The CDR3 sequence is CASSPGTSGSYETQYF. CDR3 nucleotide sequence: TGTGCCAGCAGCCCCGGGACTAGCGGGAGTTACGAGACCCAGTACTTC.